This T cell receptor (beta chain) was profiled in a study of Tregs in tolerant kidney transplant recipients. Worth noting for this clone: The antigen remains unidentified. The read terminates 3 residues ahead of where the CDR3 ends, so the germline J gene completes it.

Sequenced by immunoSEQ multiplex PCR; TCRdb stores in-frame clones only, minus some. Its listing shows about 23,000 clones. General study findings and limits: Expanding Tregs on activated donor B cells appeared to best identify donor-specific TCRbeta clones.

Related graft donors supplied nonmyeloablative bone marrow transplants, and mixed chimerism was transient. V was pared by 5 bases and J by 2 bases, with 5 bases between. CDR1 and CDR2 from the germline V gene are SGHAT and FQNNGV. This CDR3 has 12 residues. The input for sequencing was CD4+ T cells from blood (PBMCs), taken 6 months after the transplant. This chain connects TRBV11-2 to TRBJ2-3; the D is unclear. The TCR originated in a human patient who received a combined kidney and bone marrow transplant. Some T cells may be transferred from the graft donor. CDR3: CASSPHTDTQYF. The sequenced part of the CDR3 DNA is TGTGCCAGCAGCCCCCACACAGATACG.